This TCR beta chain was retrieved from a study of OX40 agonist ivuxolimab in advanced cancers. As regards this clone: What it binds is not known.

Sequencing used immunoSEQ multiplex PCR; TCRdb keeps in-frame clones, though not all of them. The data contain 60,000 or so clones, approximately 89% of them seen just once; the ten biggest clones take up approximately 12%. Anyone with autoimmune disease history or systemic immunosuppression was excluded. With 6 bases removed from V and 0 bases from J, the gap between germline ends came to 18 bases. Germline-derived CDR1 and CDR2 are LNHDA and SQIVND (reference sequence). The CDR3 runs to 17 residues. Overall study results and limits: The 0.1-3.0 mg/kg partial responders had among the lowest clonal expansion. CD4+ and CD8+ blood T cells expanded clonally by week 6 at 0.1 to 3.0 mg/kg.

The source is an adult with an advanced solid tumor such as melanoma, head and neck, liver or kidney cancer. V gene TRBV19 combines with J gene TRBJ1-5; D is perhaps TRBD1 (5 bases). Sequenced here: CD4+ or CD8+ T cells sorted from blood, sampled in a trial of the OX40 agonist ivuxolimab. CDR3 nucleotides: TGTGCCAGTAGGATAACAGGCGGGGGGTATAGCAATCAGCCCCAGCATTTT. Encoded protein: CASRITGGGYSNQPQHF.